These 17 T cell receptor beta chains were sequenced from one sample in a study of spatial heterogeneity in lung cancer. Time point denoted: blood at routine non-recurrence follow-up after resection. TCRdb processed the 5' RACE reads anew with MiXCR; each CDR3 protein has one entry. Found here are roughly 17,000 distinct CDR3 sequences, 8% to 10% of them singletons; the top ten hold 36%. This sample comprised PBMCs, obtained at follow-up. The source of these receptors is a female donor with early-stage non-small cell lung cancer.

In its sample, this clonotype was seen many times. This chain joins TRBV6-2 or TRBV6-3 and TRBJ2-7; the D gene is possibly TRBD1 (5 bases). Germline loops: CDR1 MNHEY, CDR2 SVGEGT. CDR3 length equals 16 residues. V was shortened by 3 bases and J by 0 bases, with 15 bases between the two germline ends. The CDR3 spells CASSYGTSGFSYEQYF. The CDR3 coding sequence is TGTGCCAGCAGTTATGGTACCTCAGGGTTCTCCTACGAGCAGTACTTC.

There are many counts of this clonotype. V is TRBV24-1 and J is TRBJ2-2; tentative D call: TRBD1 (6 bases). Per the germline V gene, CDR1 is KGHDR and CDR2 is SFDVKD. The CDR3 extends over 15 amino acids. V dropped 4 bases and J dropped 5 bases, with 13 bases sitting between them. This chain's CDR3 is CATSDRTVPTGELFF. CDR3 coding DNA: TGTGCCACCAGTGACAGGACAGTGCCTACCGGGGAGCTGTTTTTT.

This clonotype was seen repeatedly, ten times or more. The rearrangement links TRBV7-2 to TRBJ2-5, with TRBD2 matching 11 bases. J gave up 4 bases and V 5 bases, and 9 bases lay outside the gene matches. This CDR3 contains 16 residues. Germline CDR1 reads SGHTA; CDR2 reads FQGNSA. The CDR3 loop is CASSPPGLAGGETQYF. The CDR3 bases are TGTGCCAGCAGCCCACCAGGTCTAGCGGGAGGAGAGACCCAGTACTTC.

This clonotype was seen repeatedly, ten times or more. The rearrangement links TRBV20-1 to TRBJ1-2, with D unclear. Trimming stripped 5 bases from V and 2 bases from J, with 9 bases between. The CDR3 totals 12 residues. The V gene's germline CDR1 is DFQATT and CDR2 SNEGSKA (reference sequence). The CDR3 reads CSAHRGNYGYTF. CDR3 nucleotide sequence: TGCAGTGCTCACCGGGGAAACTATGGCTACACCTTC.

This clonotype was observed at least ten times. The chain is built from TRBV20-1 and TRBJ2-5; the D is unclear. The CDR3 covers 11 residues. CDR1 is DFQATT and CDR2 is SNEGSKA in the germline V gene (reference sequence). V dropped 6 bases and J dropped 4 bases, with 9 bases sitting between them. The DNA for the CDR3 is TGCAGTGCCCAGGCAGGAGAGACCCAGTACTTC. As protein: CSAQAGETQYF.

At least ten counts were recorded for this clonotype. The chain joins TRBV7-2 to TRBJ2-2, with D perhaps TRBD1 (5 bases). CDR3 length equals 14 residues. Trimming shortened V by 0 bases and J by 8 bases, and 10 bases separated the two germline ends. The germline V gene encodes CDR1 SGHTA and CDR2 FQGNSA. DNA for the CDR3: TGTGCCAGCAGCTTAGCGGACAAGGGTGGGGAGCTGTTTTTT. This codes for CASSLADKGGELFF.

This clonotype was seen repeatedly, ten times or more. The J gene is TRBJ2-2, the V gene TRBV27; D may be TRBD2 (6 bases). Looked up from germline, CDR1 is MNHEY and CDR2 is SMNVEV (reference sequence). Trimming stripped 5 bases from V and 5 bases from J, with 12 bases between. CDR3 length equals 14 residues. The chain's CDR3 is CASSLRTITGELFF. CDR3 coding DNA: TGTGCCAGCAGTCTAAGGACTATTACCGGGGAGCTGTTTTTT.

This clonotype has ten or more counts. The CDR3, as DNA: TGCGCCAGCAGCCCCGGTCTCGGGGTGGGACAAAATACCCAGTACTTC. Translated: CASSPGLGVGQNTQYF. The rearrangement links TRBV5-1 to TRBJ2-5, with D tentatively TRBD1 (6 bases). The CDR3 covers 16 residues. The ends were cut back, 4 bases at V and 8 bases at J, with 24 bases in the middle. The germline CDR1 and CDR2 sequences are SGHRS and YFSETQ.

This chain uses TRBV7-9 with TRBJ2-7, with 10 bases that match TRBD1. Germline values: CDR1 SEHNR, CDR2 FQNEAQ (reference sequence). The CDR3 contains 12 residues. V was pared by 4 bases and J by 7 bases, with 1 base of the junction left unmatched. The CDR3 nucleotides are TGTGCCAGCAGCTCGGGACAGGGGGAGCAGTACTTC. It encodes CASSSGQGEQYF.

This clonotype was seen many times. This chain uses TRBV7-9 with TRBJ2-1, with 7 bases fitting TRBD2. The trim removed 2 bases at V and 7 bases at J, leaving 11 bases unmatched. The CDR3 has 16 amino acids. Per the germline V gene, CDR1 is SEHNR and CDR2 is FQNEAQ (reference sequence). The chain's CDR3 is CASSLLLGEGRNEQFF. As DNA, the CDR3 is TGTGCCAGCAGCTTACTGTTGGGGGAGGGCCGGAATGAGCAGTTCTTC.

The chain carries TRBV28 and TRBJ1-1; the D is unclear. Trimming cost V 3 bases and J 1 base, with 21 bases left between them. The V gene's germline CDR1 is MDHEN and CDR2 SYDVKM. The CDR3 totals 18 residues. CDR3 sequence (DNA): TGTGCCAGCAGTTTTTTTGGTAGGAGACGCGTTCGGAACACTGAAGCTTTCTTT. Protein: CASSFFGRRRVRNTEAFF. Full variable domain (rest looked up from reference TRBV28 and TRBJ1-1): DVKVTQSSRYLVKRTGEKVFLECVQDMDHENMFWYRQDPGLGLRLIYFSYDVKMKEKGDIPEGYSVSREKKERFSLILESASTNQTSMYLCASSFFGRRRVRNTEAFFGQGTRLTVV.

This chain links TRBV20-1 with TRBJ1-1; perhaps TRBD1 as D (6 bases). Per the germline V gene, CDR1 is DFQATT and CDR2 is SNEGSKA (reference sequence). With 0 bases removed from V and 6 bases from J, the gap between germline ends came to 8 bases. The CDR3 runs to 12 residues. The CDR3 loop is CSARDQGSEAFF. CDR3 bases: TGCAGTGCTAGAGATCAGGGGTCTGAAGCTTTCTTT.

This clonotype was recorded many times. The V call is TRBV27, the J call TRBJ1-2; D is unclear. The CDR3 runs to 19 residues. Trimming left V 3 bases short and J 0 bases short, with 23 bases between. Germline CDR1 is MNHEY and CDR2 is SMNVEV (reference sequence). This chain's CDR3 is CASSFWIPGSVSSNYGYTF. The CDR3 DNA reads TGTGCCAGCAGTTTTTGGATCCCCGGGTCGGTCAGCTCTAACTATGGCTACACCTTC.

This clonotype has at least ten counts. The chain uses TRBV29-1 and TRBJ2-1; 15 positions match TRBD2. J lost 6 bases, V lost 6 bases, and 12 bases had no gene match. Germline V CDR1 and CDR2: SQVTM, ANQGSEA. The CDR3 contains 17 residues. In DNA, the CDR3 is TGCAGCGTCCGAACTCGGACTAGCGGGAGGGCATTCAATGAGCAGTTCTTC. It codes for CSVRTRTSGRAFNEQFF.

This clonotype was counted only a few times. The chain recombines TRBV11-2 with TRBJ2-2, with a possible D match to TRBD1 (7 bases). Trimming shortened V by 5 bases and J by 3 bases, and 16 bases separated the two germline ends. CDR1 and CDR2 (germline): SGHAT, FQNNGV. The CDR3 consists of 16 residues. The CDR3 reads CASSPGGSLDTGELFF. CDR3 coding DNA: TGTGCCAGCAGCCCAGGGGGGTCCCTCGACACCGGGGAGCTGTTTTTT.

Many counts were recorded for this clonotype. The gene calls are TRBV6-4 and TRBJ2-1, with 9 nucleotides matching TRBD1. The CDR3 totals 17 residues. J gave up 0 bases and V 5 bases, and 8 bases lay outside the gene matches. Germline V lookup: CDR1 MRHNA, CDR2 SNTAGT. CDR3 sequence: CASSRTGGRLSYNEQFF. CDR3 DNA: TGTGCCAGCAGTAGAACAGGGGGCCGGCTCTCCTACAATGAGCAGTTCTTC.

This clonotype was seen repeatedly, ten times or more. This sequence joins TRBV27 and TRBJ1-5; D possibly corresponds to TRBD1 (6 bases). This CDR3 contains 16 residues. Germline CDR1 reads MNHEY; CDR2 reads SMNVEV (reference sequence). V was shortened by 4 bases and J by 0 bases, with 13 bases between the two germline ends. This CDR3 is CASSSQGYYSNQPQHF. CDR3 bases: TGTGCCAGCAGTTCACAGGGTTATTATAGCAATCAGCCCCAGCATTTT.